The rows below give T cell receptor beta chains drawn from one sample of a study of cytomegalovirus exposure and HLA in healthy donors. The data were produced by immunoSEQ multiplex PCR, yet TCRdb's version contains in-frame clones alone and is incomplete. The ten most abundant clones cover 0.45% to 0.6% of a sample with around 100,000 clones. The sequencing input was PBMCs. Every receptor here comes from a man in his forties or fifties in good health and CMV-seronegative. Each CDR3 is given with its conserved first and last residue. Each record gives: J gene, V gene, D gene, CDR3 length, CDR3 protein, CDR3 DNA. The D gene is left open where the match is weak.

J: TRBJ1-1; V: TRBV10-3; D: TRBD1; length: 18; CDR3: CAISDPGTVRLMNTEAFF; DNA: TGTGCCATCAGTGACCCAGGGACAGTAAGACTCATGAACACTGAAGCTTTCTTT
J: TRBJ1-1; V: TRBV5-1; D: -; length: 15; CDR3: CASSLDGGPGTEAFF; DNA: TGCGCCAGCAGCTTGGACGGGGGGCCCGGCACTGAAGCTTTCTTT
J: TRBJ1-2; V: TRBV10-2; D: -; length: 15; CDR3: CASSESSIRSYGYTF; DNA: TGCGCCAGCAGTGAGTCGTCGATCAGAAGCTATGGCTACACCTTC
J: TRBJ1-5; V: TRBV15; D: TRBD1; length: 13; CDR3: CATSRDRAEPQHF; DNA: TGTGCCACCAGCCGCGACAGGGCTGAGCCCCAGCATTTT
J: TRBJ2-7; V: TRBV7-2; D: TRBD2; length: 14; CDR3: CASSRTRSSYEQYF; DNA: TGTGCCAGCAGCAGGACTAGATCGTCCTACGAGCAGTACTTC
J: TRBJ2-1; V: TRBV4-1; D: TRBD2; length: 16; CDR3: CASSQEGWGGDNEQFF; DNA: TGCGCCAGCAGCCAAGAAGGTTGGGGGGGGGACAATGAGCAGTTCTTC
J: TRBJ1-5; V: TRBV7-2; D: -; length: 13; CDR3: CASSAQGYQPQHF; DNA: TGTGCCAGCAGCGCACAGGGCTATCAGCCCCAGCATTTT
J: TRBJ1-1; V: TRBV6-1; D: TRBD1; length: 13; CDR3: CASSEVGQGDAFF; DNA: TGTGCCAGCAGTGAAGTGGGACAGGGGGACGCTTTCTTT
J: TRBJ2-2; V: TRBV7-7; D: -; length: 14; CDR3: CASSLAGSTGELFF; DNA: TGTGCTAGCAGCCTGGCGGGATCCACCGGGGAGCTGTTTTTT
J: TRBJ2-5; V: TRBV18; D: TRBD1; length: 15; CDR3: CASSEVGQIQETQYF; DNA: TGTGCCAGCTCCGAGGTGGGACAGATCCAAGAGACCCAGTACTTC
J: TRBJ2-1; V: TRBV10-3; D: -; length: 11; CDR3: CAISAGNEQFF; DNA: TGTGCCATCAGTGCGGGCAATGAGCAGTTCTTC
J: TRBJ2-2; V: TRBV11-1; D: -; length: 18; CDR3: CASSSPGHSKGNTGELFF; DNA: TGTGCCAGCAGCTCGCCGGGACACTCTAAAGGGAACACCGGGGAGCTGTTTTTT
J: TRBJ1-3; V: TRBV27; D: -; length: 13; CDR3: CASSGSYGNTIYF; DNA: TGTGCCAGCAGCGGTTCGTATGGAAACACCATATATTTT
J: TRBJ2-7; V: TRBV11-2; D: -; length: 14; CDR3: CASSPTMLAYEQYF; DNA: TGTGCCAGCAGCCCTACGATGTTGGCCTACGAGCAGTACTTC
J: TRBJ2-7; V: TRBV2; D: -; length: 15; CDR3: CASRARGPLRREQYF; DNA: TGTGCCAGCAGGGCCCGCGGGCCCCTCCGGCGCGAGCAGTACTTC